This T cell receptor beta chain was recovered during a study of OX40 agonist ivuxolimab in advanced cancers. Across the study: The drug used for patients, ivuxolimab, was an agonistic anti-OX40 (CD134) antibody. Each dose-escalation patient presented with hepatocellular carcinoma, melanoma, renal cell or head and neck cancer.

The CDR3 is 14 residues long. Germline V gene sequence: CDR1 SSHAT, CDR2 FNYEAQ (reference sequence). V was cut by 6 bases and J by 0 bases, with 9 bases left in between. Repertoires were generated with immunoSEQ multiplex PCR, while TCRdb's copy carries only in-frame clones and drops some. The data hold 60,000 to 65,000 clones, with nearly 90% observed a single time. Points on this clone: What it recognizes is unknown.

Study conclusions and caveats: Dosing at 0.1 to 3.0 mg/kg was accompanied by clonal expansion of CD4+ and CD8+ blood T cells by week 6.

The specimen comprised CD4+ or CD8+ T cells sorted from blood, sampled in a trial of the OX40 agonist ivuxolimab. The origin of this receptor is an adult with an advanced solid tumor such as melanoma, head and neck, liver or kidney cancer. This chain connects TRBV7-7 to TRBJ1-3; D uncertain. The CDR3 spells CASRPAGSGNTIYF. DNA of the CDR3: TGTGCCAGCAGACCGGCCGGCTCTGGAAACACCATATATTTT.